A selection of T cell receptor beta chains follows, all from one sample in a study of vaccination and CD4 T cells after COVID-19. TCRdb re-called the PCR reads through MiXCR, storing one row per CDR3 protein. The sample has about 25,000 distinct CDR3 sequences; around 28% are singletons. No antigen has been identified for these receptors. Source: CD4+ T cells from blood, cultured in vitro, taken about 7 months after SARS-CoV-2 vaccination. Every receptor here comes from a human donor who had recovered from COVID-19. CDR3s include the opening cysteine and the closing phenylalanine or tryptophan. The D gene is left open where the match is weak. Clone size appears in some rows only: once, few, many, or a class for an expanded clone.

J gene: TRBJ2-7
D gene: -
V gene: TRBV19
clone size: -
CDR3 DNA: TGTGCCAGTAGTATATCTGACTTTAGTATCTACGAGCAGTACTTC
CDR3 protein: CASSISDFSIYEQYF

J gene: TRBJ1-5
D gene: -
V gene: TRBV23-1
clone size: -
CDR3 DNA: TGCGCCAGCAGTCAAGGGGGGCCCCAGCATTTT
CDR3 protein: CASSQGGPQHF

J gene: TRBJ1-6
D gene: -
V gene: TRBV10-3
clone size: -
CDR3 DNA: TGTGCCATCAGTGAAACCGAGAGCTCCTATAATTCACCCCTCCACTTT
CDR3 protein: CAISETESSYNSPLHF

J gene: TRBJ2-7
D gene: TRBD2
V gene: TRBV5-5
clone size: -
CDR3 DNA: TGTGCCAGCAGCTTGGGGGTCGGGACTAGATCGTTCGAGCAGTACTTC
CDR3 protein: CASSLGVGTRSFEQYF

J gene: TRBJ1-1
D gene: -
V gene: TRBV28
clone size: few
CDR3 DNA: TGTGCCAGCAGTTTAGGGCTAGGACGGGCGAACACTGAAGCTTTCTTT
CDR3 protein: CASSLGLGRANTEAFF

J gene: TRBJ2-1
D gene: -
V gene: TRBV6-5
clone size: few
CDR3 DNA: TGTGCCAGCAGTTACACATACAGGTTTAACTCCTACAATGAGCAGTTCTTC
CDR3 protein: CASSYTYRFNSYNEQFF

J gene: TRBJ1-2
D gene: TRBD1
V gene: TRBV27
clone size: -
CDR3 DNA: TGTGCCAGCAGTGCAGACAGGGTCTATGGCTACACCTTC
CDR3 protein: CASSADRVYGYTF

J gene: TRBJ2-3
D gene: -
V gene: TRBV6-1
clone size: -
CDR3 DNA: TGTGCCAGCAGTGAATTCGTCAGGGGAGACACAGATACGCAGTATTTT
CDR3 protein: CASSEFVRGDTDTQYF

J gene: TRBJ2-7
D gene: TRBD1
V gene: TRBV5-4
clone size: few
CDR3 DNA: TGTGCCAGCAGGTCGGCGGGACAGGGTAGAGAGCAGTACTTC
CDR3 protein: CASRSAGQGREQYF

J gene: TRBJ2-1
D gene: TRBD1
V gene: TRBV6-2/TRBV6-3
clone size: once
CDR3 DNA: TGTGCCAGCAGTAGGACAGGGGGCGGTTATGAGCAGTTCTTC
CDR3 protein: CASSRTGGGYEQFF

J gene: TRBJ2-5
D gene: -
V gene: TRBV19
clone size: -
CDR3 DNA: TGTGCCAGTAGTATTTCAAACAGGGTACTCGAGACCCAGTACTTC
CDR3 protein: CASSISNRVLETQYF

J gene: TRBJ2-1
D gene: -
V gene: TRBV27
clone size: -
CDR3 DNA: TGTGCCAGCAGTTTAGGGTGGGGTGAGCAGTTCTTC
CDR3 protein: CASSLGWGEQFF

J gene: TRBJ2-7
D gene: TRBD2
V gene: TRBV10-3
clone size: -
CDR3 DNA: TGTGCCATCACTGAGGGCTCGGTAGCGGGATCTTTTGAGCAGTACTTC
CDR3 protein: CAITEGSVAGSFEQYF

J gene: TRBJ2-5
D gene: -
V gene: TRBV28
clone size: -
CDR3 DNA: TGTGCCAGCAGTTTCCCTAGGCAAGAGACCCAGTACTTC
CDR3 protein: CASSFPRQETQYF

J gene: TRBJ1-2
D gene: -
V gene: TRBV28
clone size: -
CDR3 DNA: TGTGCCAGCAGCTCTCCGAACTATGGCTACACCTTC
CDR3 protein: CASSSPNYGYTF

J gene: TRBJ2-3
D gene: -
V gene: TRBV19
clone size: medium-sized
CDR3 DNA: TGTGCCAGTAGTCACACAGATACGCAGTATTTT
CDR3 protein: CASSHTDTQYF

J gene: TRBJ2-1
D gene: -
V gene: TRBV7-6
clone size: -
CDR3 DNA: TGTGCCAGCAGCTTATTCCGACATGACAACAATGAGCAGTTCTTC
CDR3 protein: CASSLFRHDNNEQFF

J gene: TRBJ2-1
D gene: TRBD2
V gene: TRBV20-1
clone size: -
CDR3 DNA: TGCAGTGCTATCGATCCGGGAGGGCCGTGGAGTGAGCAGTTCTTC
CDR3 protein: CSAIDPGGPWSEQFF

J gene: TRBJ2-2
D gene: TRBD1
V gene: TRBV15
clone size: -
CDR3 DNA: TGTGCCACCAGCAGGACAGGGGACGGCACCGGGGAGCTGTTTTTT
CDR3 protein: CATSRTGDGTGELFF

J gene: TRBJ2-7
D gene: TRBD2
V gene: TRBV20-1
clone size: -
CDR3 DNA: TGCAGTGCTATAAGACTAGCGGGGGAGCAGTACTTC
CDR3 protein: CSAIRLAGEQYF

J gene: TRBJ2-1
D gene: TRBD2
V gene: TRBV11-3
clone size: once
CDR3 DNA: TGTGCCAGCAGCTTAGGGGCCGGAGCGGGGATCTACAATGAGCAGTTCTTC
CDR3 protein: CASSLGAGAGIYNEQFF

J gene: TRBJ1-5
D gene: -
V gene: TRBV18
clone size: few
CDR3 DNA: TGTGCCAGCTCTCCAACTAGGAGCAATCAGCCCCAGCATTTT
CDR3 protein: CASSPTRSNQPQHF

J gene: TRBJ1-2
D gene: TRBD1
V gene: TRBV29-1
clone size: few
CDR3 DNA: TGCAGCGTCGGAGACAGGGCCCATGGCTACACCTTC
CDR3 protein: CSVGDRAHGYTF

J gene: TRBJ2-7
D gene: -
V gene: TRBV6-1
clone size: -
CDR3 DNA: TGTGCCAGCAGTGAAGCCCCCGGGACCCGTCCGTCGACCTACGAGCAGTACTTC
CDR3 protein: CASSEAPGTRPSTYEQYF

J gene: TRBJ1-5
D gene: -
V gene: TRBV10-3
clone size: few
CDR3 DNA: TGTGCCATCGGGGGTCGGGATTATCAGCCCCAGCATTTT
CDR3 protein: CAIGGRDYQPQHF

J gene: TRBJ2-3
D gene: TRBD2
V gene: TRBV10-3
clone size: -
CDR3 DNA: TGTGCCATCAGTGAGCTAGCGGGGAGCACAGATACGCAGTATTTT
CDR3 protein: CAISELAGSTDTQYF

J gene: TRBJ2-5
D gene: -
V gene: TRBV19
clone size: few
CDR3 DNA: TGTGCCAGTAGTTTCGGGCCACAAGAGACCCAGTACTTC
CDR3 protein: CASSFGPQETQYF

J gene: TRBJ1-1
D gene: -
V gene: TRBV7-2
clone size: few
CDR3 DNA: TGTGCCAGCAGCAAATACAGGGAAATGAACACTGAAGCTTTCTTT
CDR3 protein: CASSKYREMNTEAFF

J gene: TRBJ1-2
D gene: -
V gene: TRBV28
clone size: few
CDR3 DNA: TGTGCCAGCAGTTTACCCACAGGGATTCGTGGCTACACCTTC
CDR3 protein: CASSLPTGIRGYTF

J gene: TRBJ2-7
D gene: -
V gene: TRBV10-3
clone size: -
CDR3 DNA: TGTGCCATCGCCCACGGCTCAGGTAGCGGCTCCTACGAGCAGTACTTC
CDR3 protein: CAIAHGSGSGSYEQYF

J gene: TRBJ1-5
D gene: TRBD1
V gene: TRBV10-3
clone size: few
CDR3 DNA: TGTGCCATCAGTGGGACAGGGGGCAATCAGCCCCAGCATTTT
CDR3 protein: CAISGTGGNQPQHF

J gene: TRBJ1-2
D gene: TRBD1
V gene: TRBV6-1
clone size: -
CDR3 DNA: TGTGCCAGCACACAGCCGGGACAGCTCTATGGCTACACCTTC
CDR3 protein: CASTQPGQLYGYTF

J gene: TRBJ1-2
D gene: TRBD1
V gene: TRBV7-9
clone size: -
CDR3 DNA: TGTGCCAGCAGCTTTTGGGACAGGGATAATGGCTACACCTTC
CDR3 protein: CASSFWDRDNGYTF

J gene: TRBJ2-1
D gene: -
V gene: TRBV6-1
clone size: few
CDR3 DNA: TGTGCCACCATCCTACGCGGTTTGTACAATGAGCAGTTCTTC
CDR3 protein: CATILRGLYNEQFF

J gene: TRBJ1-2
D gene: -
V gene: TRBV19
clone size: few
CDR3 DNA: TGTGCCAGTAGTCCCCCCCCGGGGGGGTCACACTATGGCTACACCTTC
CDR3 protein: CASSPPPGGSHYGYTF